The 21 T cell receptor beta chains listed next were all sequenced from one sample in a study of regulatory T cells in long-lasting Graves disease. For TCR beta, libraries came from iRepertoire HTBI primers and Arm-PCR of CDR3 regions. TCRdb analysed the multiplex PCR reads with MiXCR anew, one entry per CDR3 protein. The sample includes about 320,000 distinct CDR3 sequences, under 20% of them seen just once. As for time point: newly diagnosed GD, antithyroid drugs for less than 3 months. PBMC RNA served as the TCR library source. The specimen comprised peripheral blood mononuclear cells (PBMCs), sampled at new diagnosis, from a patient treated with antithyroid drugs. The source of these receptors is a female donor with Graves disease.

The chain recombines TRBV18 with TRBJ2-3, with a tentative D call TRBD1 (5 bases). V gave up 0 bases and J gave up 1 base, with 14 bases separating them. This CDR3 comprises 17 residues. CDR1 and CDR2 (germline): KGHSH, LQKENI. CDR3: CASSPPVFETGTDTQYF. In DNA, the CDR3 is TGTGCCAGCTCACCACCGGTATTTGAGACAGGCACAGATACGCAGTATTTT.

At least ten counts were recorded for this clonotype. CDR3 DNA: TGTGCCATCAGTGATACACAGGGAGGCTACGAGCAGTACTTC. Protein: CAISDTQGGYEQYF. V and J are TRBV10-3 and TRBJ2-7; tentatively, D is TRBD1 or TRBD2 (6 bases each). The CDR3 length is 14 residues. The germline V gene has CDR1 ENHRY and CDR2 SYGVKD. V lost 3 bases, J lost 3 bases, and 12 bases lay in between.

This clonotype was observed at least ten times. V gene TRBV20-1 combines with J gene TRBJ1-2; TRBD1 might be the D (5 bases). Germline CDR1 and CDR2: DFQATT and SNEGSKA (reference sequence). CDR3 length: 14 residues. V was clipped by 6 bases and J by 5 bases, with 19 bases between them. The CDR3 region has the DNA TGCAGTGCCCCTAGCCCTCGGCAGGGTTATGGCTACACCTTC. Protein sequence: CSAPSPRQGYGYTF.

As to this clonotype: With a much larger clone just one base away, this may be a read error. The rearrangement joins TRBV11-2 to TRBJ2-1, with TRBD2 matching over 15 bases. This CDR3 has 15 residues. CDR1 is SGHAT, CDR2 FQNNGV, per germline. CDR3 sequence (DNA): TGTGCCAGCAGCCTCCCGGGACTAGCGGGAGGAGGGCAGTGCTTC. Translated: CASSLPGLAGGGQCF.

There are many counts of this clonotype. This sequence joins TRBV5-6 and TRBJ2-5; D gene ambiguous. Germline lookup yields CDR1 SGHDT and CDR2 YYEEEE. The CDR3 spans 14 residues. V lost 2 bases and J lost 1, with 9 bases in between. In DNA, the CDR3 is TGTGCCAGCAGCTTCGGCGTTAGCCAAGAGACCCAGTACTTC. Translation gives CASSFGVSQETQYF.

On this clonotype itself: A far larger clone is just one base off, so this is likely a read error. The V and J genes are TRBV6-2 or TRBV6-3 and TRBJ1-5; D call uncertain. Germline lookup yields CDR1 MNHEY and CDR2 SVGEGT. The CDR3 length is 16 residues. The CDR3 coding sequence is TGTGCCAGCGGTTACTGGCCACAAATTAGCAATCAGCCCCAGCATTTT. It translates to CASGYWPQISNQPQHF.

Only a few counts were recorded for this clonotype. This chain joins TRBV6-5 and TRBJ1-4; tentative D call: TRBD1 (6 bases). Looked up from germline, CDR1 is MNHEY and CDR2 is SVGAGI. The CDR3 consists of 15 residues. The V and J ends lost 3 bases and 2 bases respectively, with 10 bases between them. As DNA, the CDR3 is TGTGCCAGCAGTTATGGGGGGCGGACTAATGAAAAACTGTTTTTT. Amino acid sequence: CASSYGGRTNEKLFF.

This clonotype was recorded a few times. Its ends do not fully match the called genes, so a read error is possible. J is TRBJ2-5 and V is TRBV2, with D unclear. In germline, CDR1 is SNHLY, CDR2 FYNNEI. The CDR3 consists of 14 residues. CDR3 region: CATSDSVPPETQYF. The CDR3 DNA reads TGTGCCACCAGTGATTCGGTCCCCCCAGAGACCCAGTACTTC.

This clonotype was detected ten times or more. The genes are TRBV10-3 and TRBJ1-6, with TRBD1 as a possible D gene (6 bases). Trimming pared 3 bases from V and 0 bases from J, leaving 18 bases between. Germline V gene data show CDR1 as ENHRY and CDR2 as SYGVKD. There are 19 residues in the CDR3. The CDR3 sequence: CAISDPEWTASSYNSPLHF. For the CDR3, the DNA is TGTGCCATCAGTGATCCCGAATGGACAGCGAGCTCCTATAATTCACCCCTCCACTTT.

This clonotype came up many times. V gene TRBV2 combines with J gene TRBJ2-3, with 7 bases aligning to TRBD2. Germline CDR1 SNHLY, CDR2 FYNNEI. CDR3 length: 16 amino acids. J lost 3 bases, V lost 1 base, and 7 bases had no gene match. The CDR3, as DNA: TGTGCCAGCAGTGAAGGAGGACTAGGAAGGACAGATACGCAGTATTTT. Protein: CASSEGGLGRTDTQYF.

This clonotype was seen many times. The genes are TRBV5-1 and TRBJ2-1, with D unclear. The CDR3 runs 15 residues. V lost 8 bases and J lost 7, with 22 bases in between. In germline, CDR1 is SGHRS, CDR2 YFSETQ. CDR3 loop: CARTLPLPRWNEQFF. In nucleotides, the CDR3 is TGCGCCAGGACATTGCCATTGCCACGATGGAATGAGCAGTTCTTC.

In this sample, this clonotype turned up a few times. The rearrangement uses TRBV18 and TRBJ2-1; 11 positions agree with TRBD2. Germline V gene lookup returns CDR1 KGHSH and CDR2 LQKENI. The CDR3 has 16 residues. The V and J ends lost 0 bases and 7 bases, in that order; junction bases with no gene match: 5. Here the CDR3 DNA reads TGTGCCAGCTCACCACCAACTAGCGGGAGTAGTAATGAGCAGTTCTTC. It codes for CASSPPTSGSSNEQFF.

This clonotype was observed at least ten times. The chain has TRBV19 and TRBJ1-2; D is uncertain. Germline assignment: CDR1 LNHDA and CDR2 SQIVND (reference sequence). The CDR3 has 13 residues. V was clipped by 3 bases and J by 8 bases, with 13 bases between them. CDR3 loop: CASSIQAIGGYTF. CDR3 bases: TGTGCCAGTAGTATTCAGGCCATCGGGGGCTACACCTTC.

This clonotype was counted many times. One end of the junction is discordant with germline, which a read error may explain. The J gene is TRBJ2-3, the V gene TRBV2; 8 bases line up with TRBD2. From germline, CDR1 is SNHLY and CDR2 FYNNEI. This CDR3 comprises 14 residues. The CDR3 loop reads CTSSKLAGTDTQYF. The CDR3 nucleotides read TGTACCAGCAGTAAACTAGCGGGCACAGATACGCAGTATTTT. Variable domain in full (rest from reference TRBV2 and TRBJ2-3): EPEVTQTPSHQVTQMGQEVILRCVPISNHLYFYWYRQILGQKVEFLVSFYNNEISEKSEIFDDQFSVERPDGSNFTLKIRSTKLEDSAMYFCTSSKLAGTDTQYFGPGTRLTVL.

This clonotype was found many times. An end of the junction differs from the germline gene, which may be a read error. This rearrangement joins TRBV30 to TRBJ1-2, with no clear D. In germline, CDR1 is GTSNPN, CDR2 SVGIG (reference sequence). This CDR3 region has 12 residues. The CDR3, as DNA: TGTGCCTGGAGTCCCACCCCGACACCGGCCCACTTC. Its translation is CAWSPTPTPAHF.

V gene TRBV6-1 combines with J gene TRBJ2-7, with TRBD1 matching over 7 bases. The CDR3 has 14 amino acids. The germline gives CDR1 MNHNS, CDR2 SASEGT. The trim removed 5 bases at V and 1 base at J, leaving 5 bases unmatched. The CDR3 loop is CASSTGVLSYEQYF. CDR3 nucleotides: TGTGCCAGCAGTACAGGGGTGTTATCCTACGAGCAGTACTTC.

There are many counts of this clonotype. The chain carries TRBV28 and TRBJ2-7; D uncertain. The CDR3 spans 12 residues. Trimming cost V 6 bases and J 2 bases, with 8 bases left between them. CDR1 and CDR2 (germline): MDHEN, SYDVKM. CDR3 sequence (DNA): TGTGCCAGCAGCCTTAAGCCCTACGAGCAGTACTTC. It specifies CASSLKPYEQYF.

This clonotype was seen ten or more times. V usage is TRBV19 and J usage is TRBJ1-6, with D possibly matching TRBD1 (5 bases). V was clipped by 2 bases and J by 8 bases, with 7 bases between them. The CDR3 has 13 residues. The V gene's germline CDR1 is LNHDA and CDR2 SQIVND (reference sequence). The chain's CDR3 is CASSITGDSPLHF. The CDR3 region has the DNA TGTGCCAGTAGTATAACAGGAGATTCACCCCTCCACTTT.

This clonotype was detected only a few times. The rearrangement links TRBV6-1 to TRBJ1-5, with no clear D. This CDR3 is 14 amino acids long. V lost 3 bases and J 5 bases, leaving 11 bases between the germline ends. Germline V gene data show CDR1 as MNHNS and CDR2 as SASEGT. DNA for the CDR3: TGTGCCAGCAGTGACGGACCGACCGATCAGCCCCAGCATTTT. It translates to CASSDGPTDQPQHF.

This chain joins TRBV12-3 or TRBV12-4 and TRBJ2-1, with 8 bases that match TRBD1. After removal of 4 bases from V and 8 bases from J, the junction contained 10 bases not matched to a gene. CDR3 length: 15 residues. CDR3 amino acids: CASSSPGTGWDEQFF. CDR3 DNA sequence: TGTGCCAGCAGTTCCCCCGGGACAGGTTGGGATGAGCAGTTCTTC.

This clonotype was counted between two and nine times. The rearrangement uses TRBV24-1 and TRBJ2-2; D remains unclear. Trimming cost V 6 bases and J 0 bases, with 4 bases left between them. The germline gives CDR1 KGHDR, CDR2 SFDVKD. The CDR3 has 13 residues. The CDR3 region is CATSRTNTGELFF. CDR3 DNA: TGTGCCACCAGTCGGACGAACACCGGGGAGCTGTTTTTT.